What follows are 27 T cell receptor beta chains derived from one specimen sequenced in a study of T-cell memory formation after mild COVID-19. A single record per CDR3 protein comes from TCRdb applying MiXCR to the 5' RACE reads. The sample has roughly 350,000 distinct CDR3 sequences, roughly 20% seen once; the top ten hold approximately 12%. Sequenced sample: PBMCs or a T cell subset sorted from them (not recorded which). The origin of the receptors is an adult woman who had mild COVID-19 (a few samples of this study predate the infection). Cell type and time point are not known.

The rearrangement uses TRBV6-5 and TRBJ2-7; TRBD1 or TRBD2 may be the D gene (5 bases each). Germline CDR1 reads MNHEY; CDR2 reads SVGAGI. The CDR3 sequence is 15 residues long. Trimming took 4 bases from V and 4 from J, leaving 17 bases between them. Here the CDR3 reads CASSSRSGRGYEQYF. CDR3 in DNA: TGTGCCAGCAGTTCTCGGTCGGGGCGAGGGTACGAGCAGTACTTC.

This clonotype was recorded a few times. V and J are TRBV3-1 and TRBJ1-2; D uncertain. CDR3 length: 12 amino acids. Germline V gene lookup returns CDR1 LGHDT and CDR2 YNNKEL (reference sequence). V shed 1 base and J shed 7 bases, with 7 bases lying between them. CDR3 coding DNA: TGTGCCAGCAGCCAAGCCGGGTTTGGCTACACCTTC. Protein sequence: CASSQAGFGYTF.

This clonotype was counted only a few times. The gene calls are TRBV21-1 and TRBJ1-6. TRBV21-1 is a pseudogene segment. CDR3 length equals 13 residues. The CDR3 DNA reads TGTGCCAGCAGCAACCGTCCAGGAACACCCCTCCACTTT. It is translated as CASSNRPGTPLHF.

This clonotype was recorded many times. The chain has TRBV12-3 or TRBV12-4 and TRBJ1-1, with D unclear. V was trimmed by 4 bases and J by 5 bases, leaving 8 bases between them. The CDR3 loop spans 12 amino acids. CDR3 residues: CASSSRLTEAFF. As DNA, the CDR3 is TGTGCCAGCAGTTCGAGGTTGACTGAAGCTTTCTTT.

V gene TRBV6-2 or TRBV6-3 combines with J gene TRBJ2-1; TRBD1 matches 10 bases. J gave up 12 bases and V 6 bases, and 14 bases lay outside the gene matches. The CDR3 contains 15 residues. Germline values: CDR1 MNHEY, CDR2 SVGEGT. The CDR3, as DNA: TGTGCCAGCAGCCCCCCCTCCGGGACAGGGGAATGGCAGTTCTTC. It yields the protein CASSPPSGTGEWQFF.

V and J are TRBV5-1 and TRBJ2-7; a weak D match, TRBD1 (6 bases). The CDR3 sequence is 17 residues long. Germline CDR1 is SGHRS and CDR2 is YFSETQ. Trimming shortened V by 0 bases and J by 4 bases, and 20 bases separated the two germline ends. The CDR3 nucleotides read TGCGCCAGCAGCTTGGTGCGACAGGCCGGAGTGGGGTACGAGCAGTACTTC. Amino acids: CASSLVRQAGVGYEQYF. The variable domain in full, completed from reference TRBV5-1 and TRBJ2-7, reads KAGVTQTPRYLIKTRGQQVTLSCSPISGHRSVSWYQQTPGQGLQFLFEYFSETQRNKGNFPGRFSGRQFSNSRSEMNVSTLELGDSALYLCASSLVRQAGVGYEQYFGPGTRLTVT.

In this sample, this clonotype turned up a few times. The CDR3 loop is CASRFGVNNEQFF. The DNA of the CDR3 is TGTGCCAGCAGGTTTGGGGTCAACAATGAGCAGTTCTTC. The V and J genes are TRBV27 and TRBJ2-1; D gene uncertain. V lost 6 bases to trimming and J lost 5 bases, with 11 bases between them. This CDR3 comprises 13 residues. Germline CDR1 and CDR2: MNHEY and SMNVEV (reference sequence).

This clonotype was seen a handful of times. The rearrangement links TRBV3-1 to TRBJ2-1; no clear D gene. This CDR3 has 12 residues. In germline, CDR1 is LGHDT, CDR2 YNNKEL (reference sequence). The V and J ends lost 4 bases and 8 bases respectively, with 9 bases between them. The CDR3 protein is CASSPQADEQFF. In DNA form, the CDR3 reads TGTGCCAGCAGCCCCCAGGCGGATGAGCAGTTCTTC.

There are a few counts of this clonotype. CDR3 protein: CATSDIGTPNEQFF. The CDR3 DNA follows: TGTGCCACCAGTGATATCGGGACTCCCAATGAGCAGTTCTTC. J is TRBJ2-1 and V is TRBV24-1, with D perhaps matching TRBD2 (6 bases). This CDR3 is 14 amino acids long. Trimming left V 3 bases short and J 6 bases short, with 11 bases between. In germline, CDR1 is KGHDR, CDR2 SFDVKD.

CDR3 DNA sequence: TGTGCCAGCAGCTTAGACAGGGTATCGTTCTATGGCTACACCTTC. This codes for CASSLDRVSFYGYTF. The V call is TRBV7-9, the J call TRBJ1-2, with D perhaps TRBD1 (6 bases). CDR1 and CDR2 (germline): SEHNR, FQNEAQ (reference sequence). Trimming stripped 1 base from V and 4 bases from J, with 13 bases between. The CDR3 covers 15 residues.

This clonotype appeared a few times. This sequence joins TRBV11-2 and TRBJ2-1, with TRBD2 as a possible D gene (5 bases). This CDR3 region has 16 residues. Germline assignment: CDR1 SGHAT and CDR2 FQNNGV. The V and J ends lost 1 base and 0 bases respectively, with 10 bases between them. The DNA for the CDR3 is TGTGCCAGCAGCTTAGGACTACTCGGCTCCTACAATGAGCAGTTCTTC. It is translated as CASSLGLLGSYNEQFF.

The rearrangement uses TRBV11-1 and TRBJ2-3; maybe TRBD2 (6 bases). V lost 3 bases to trimming and J lost 2 bases, with 18 bases between them. Germline CDR1 is SGHAT and CDR2 is FQDESV (reference sequence). The CDR3 loop spans 17 amino acids. The CDR3 region is CASSFPRTLADTDTQYF. CDR3 bases: TGTGCCAGCAGCTTTCCCCGGACTTTAGCGGACACAGATACGCAGTATTTT.

J is TRBJ1-4 and V is TRBV5-1, with 9 bases aligning to TRBD1. CDR3 length equals 15 residues. In germline, CDR1 is SGHRS, CDR2 YFSETQ. The trim removed 4 bases at V and 8 bases at J, leaving 9 bases unmatched. CDR3 amino acids: CASSPTGGAREKLFF. CDR3 in DNA: TGCGCCAGCAGCCCCACAGGGGGCGCGAGGGAAAAACTGTTTTTT.

The chain employs TRBV5-1 and TRBJ2-6; D not certain. Deletions cut 2 bases from V and 2 bases from J, with 14 bases between. CDR3 size: 17 residues. Germline CDR1 is SGHRS and CDR2 is YFSETQ. The CDR3 DNA is TGCGCCAGCAGCTTTGAACATTCGTGGGCTGGGGCCAACGTCCTGACTTTC. It yields the protein CASSFEHSWAGANVLTF.

This clonotype was observed a handful of times. This chain uses TRBV4-1 with TRBJ1-2; D may be TRBD1 (5 bases). The CDR3 is made up of 14 amino acids. Trimming stripped 0 bases from V and 8 bases from J, with 13 bases between. The V gene's germline CDR1 is MGHRA and CDR2 YSYEKL. The CDR3 DNA follows: TGCGCCAGCAGCCAAGATGGGCAGGGCGTAGGCTACACCTTC. Amino acids: CASSQDGQGVGYTF.

CDR3 bases: TGTGCCAGCAGCTCTCGGACGGATGGATACCAAGAGACCCAGTACTTC. Its translation: CASSSRTDGYQETQYF. The rearrangement joins TRBV9 to TRBJ2-5; D is uncertain. Germline values: CDR1 SGDLS, CDR2 YYNGEE. This CDR3 spans 16 amino acids. V lost 4 bases, J lost 0 bases, and 16 bases lay in between.

The chain is built from TRBV10-3 and TRBJ2-2, with TRBD1 as a possible D gene (6 bases). V lost 1 base to trimming and J lost 2 bases, with 11 bases between them. CDR1 is ENHRY, CDR2 SYGVKD, per germline. The length of the CDR3 is 16 residues. The CDR3 region has the DNA TGTGCCATCAGTGAGTTGACAGGTTCAAACACCGGGGAGCTGTTTTTT. Its protein product is CAISELTGSNTGELFF.

There are many counts of this clonotype. V and J are TRBV12-3 or TRBV12-4 and TRBJ2-3; TRBD2 is a possible D gene (5 bases). V was clipped by 3 bases and J by 3 bases, with 7 bases between them. CDR3 length: 13 amino acids. CDR3 in DNA: TGTGCCAGCAGTTTGGAGGAAACAGATACGCAGTATTTT. Translated: CASSLEETDTQYF.

In this sample, this clonotype turned up a few times. The chain joins TRBV7-8 to TRBJ2-7, with 12 bases lining up with TRBD2. The germline CDR1 and CDR2 sequences are SGHVS and FQNEAQ. V was clipped by 5 bases and J by 0 bases; unmatched bases: 5. CDR3 length equals 16 residues. In DNA form, the CDR3 reads TGTGCCAGCAGCCCGAGGACTAGCGGGGTCTCCTACGAGCAGTACTTC. It yields the protein CASSPRTSGVSYEQYF.

The chain couples TRBV11-3 to TRBJ2-2; the match to TRBD1 covers 8 bases. Germline CDR1 reads SGHNT; CDR2 reads YENEEA. J lost 0 bases, V lost 5 bases, and 8 bases had no gene match. This CDR3 comprises 17 residues. CDR3 sequence (DNA): TGTGCCAGCAGCGCATCAGCACAGGGGGCGAACACCGGGGAGCTGTTTTTT. Translating it yields CASSASAQGANTGELFF.

V gene TRBV6-1 combines with J gene TRBJ1-5; D unresolved. The CDR3 runs 12 residues. V lost 4 bases and J 7 bases, leaving 8 bases between the germline ends. From germline, CDR1 is MNHNS and CDR2 SASEGT. In DNA, the CDR3 is TGTGCCAGCAGTGTTCTGGGGCAGCCCCAGCATTTT. Protein sequence: CASSVLGQPQHF.

The rearrangement uses TRBV2 and TRBJ2-7; D may correspond to TRBD1 or TRBD2 (5 bases each). CDR3 size: 14 residues. Germline V lookup: CDR1 SNHLY, CDR2 FYNNEI. Trimming pared 7 bases from V and 3 bases from J, leaving 16 bases between. CDR3 amino acids: CASTEGTDLYEQYF. In nucleotides, the CDR3 is TGTGCCAGCACCGAGGGGACGGATCTCTACGAGCAGTACTTC.

The chain links TRBV18 to TRBJ2-1; D uncertain. Trimming took off 3 bases at V and 8 bases at J, with 8 bases between the two ends. CDR1 is KGHSH, CDR2 LQKENI, per germline. The CDR3 extends over 12 amino acids. The CDR3: CASSPQVDEQFF. The CDR3 DNA follows: TGTGCCAGCTCACCGCAGGTGGATGAGCAGTTCTTC.

This rearrangement joins TRBV12-3 or TRBV12-4 to TRBJ1-3; D unresolved. The CDR3 has 15 amino acids. Trimming stripped 3 bases from V and 2 bases from J, with 11 bases between. CDR3 loop: CASSFSWTAGNTIYF. The CDR3 nucleotides are TGTGCCAGCAGTTTTAGCTGGACGGCTGGAAACACCATATATTTT.

This clonotype showed up just a few times. This chain links TRBV6-6 with TRBJ2-7, with D perhaps TRBD1 (5 bases). The CDR3 runs to 15 residues. Germline CDR1 is MNHNY and CDR2 is SVGAGI (reference sequence). V lost 0 bases, J lost 4 bases, and 13 bases lay in between. For the CDR3, the DNA is TGTGCCAGCAGTTACTCGTTGCAAGGGGTATACGAGCAGTACTTC. Translated, it gives CASSYSLQGVYEQYF.

This chain joins TRBV12-3 or TRBV12-4 and TRBJ2-7, with TRBD2 as a possible D gene (6 bases). Trimming removed 8 bases from V and 8 bases from J, with 19 bases in between. This CDR3 spans 13 amino acids. The CDR3 sequence: CASAGTGVSKQYF. DNA for the CDR3: TGTGCCAGCGCCGGGACTGGAGTCTCGAAGCAGTACTTC.

This chain joins TRBV7-9 and TRBJ2-2; no clear D. The CDR3 is made up of 16 amino acids. Germline loops: CDR1 SEHNR, CDR2 FQNEAQ (reference sequence). The germline V and J ends were trimmed by 1 base and 1 base, with 10 bases remaining between them. The CDR3 coding sequence is TGTGCCAGCAGCTTAGACAGAAAACTGAACACCGGGGAGCTGTTTTTT. Its protein is CASSLDRKLNTGELFF.